This T cell receptor (beta chain) appears in the sequencing data of a study of vaccination effects on CD4 cells after COVID-19. About the study: Each participant was given two doses of one vaccine (BNT162b2 or mRNA-1273). Study-wide results and caveats: Within healthy vaccinees, only 1 of 255 vaccine-induced clones displayed cross-reactivity with common cold coronaviruses.

This CDR3 has 14 amino acids. Germline loops: CDR1 LGHNA, CDR2 YSLEER. With 4 bases clipped from V and 5 bases from J, the junction kept 4 bases outside the gene matches. The assay was immunoSEQ multiplex PCR, and TCRdb's table has in-frame clones only and misses some. There are 25,000 or so clones in the sample; approximately 80% occur only once, and about 20% lies in the top ten. Under the ViraFEST assay, PBMC were stimulated with viral peptide pools so that antigen-specific CD4+ T cells expanded. Sequencing was performed afterwards. Culture proceeded for 9 to 11 days, and CD4+ T cells were then isolated. In the vaccine recipients, nucleocapsid antibodies were negative and there was no prior SARS-CoV-2 infection. A density of about 1.8 million PBMC per well was used; these cells were cultured with about 10 IU/ml IL-2 and about 9.5 ug/ml peptides. Both day 3 and day 7 saw half the medium replaced with IL-2 medium.

As regards this clone: Its antigen is unidentified.

Material: CD4+ T cells from PBMCs cultured with HCoV-NL63 spike peptides, obtained before COVID-19 vaccination. This TCR was recovered from a human donor who received a COVID-19 vaccine. V usage is TRBV4-3 and J usage is TRBJ1-5, with 8 bases matching TRBD1. CDR3 DNA: TGCGCCAGCAGCCGGAAGACAGGGGATCAGCCCCAGCATTTT. Its protein is CASSRKTGDQPQHF.